Here is one TCR beta chain with its context. Its antigen is currently unknown. Assay used: immunoSEQ multiplex PCR; TCRdb lists only in-frame clones, some missing. The table lists about 2,800 clones, approximately 21% of them singletons. This sample is part of a study of T cells in localized non-small cell lung cancer. Study findings and constraints: Detection in adjacent lung was observed for a median roughly 57 of the top 100 tumor clones. Analysis by sequencing included only one tumor region, so heterogeneity remains possible.

The CDR3 is made up of 15 amino acids. Germline V gene data show CDR1 as LGHNT and CDR2 as FRNRAP. The V segment lost 1 base and the J segment 7 bases; nucleotides outside the gene matches: 5. The receptor's source is a male donor at least 60 years old with stage II squamous cell lung carcinoma. V gene TRBV12-5 combines with J gene TRBJ2-3; 10 nucleotides match TRBD2. The sequenced sample was lung tumor tissue, obtained before any cancer treatment. CDR3 sequence: CASGLGTSGAHTQYF. The CDR3 DNA is TGTGCTAGTGGTTTGGGGACTAGCGGAGCGCATACGCAGTATTTT.